This TCR beta chain derives from a study of blood T cell repertoires in COVID-19. Study as a whole: The cDNA or gDNA used as material had been derived from T cells, B-cell-depleted T cells, or PBMCs.

V was shortened by 4 bases and J by 5 bases, with 26 bases between the two germline ends. The CDR3 runs to 18 residues. Germline V gene sequence: CDR1 MGHRA, CDR2 YSYEKL. This table comes from immunoSEQ multiplex PCR, and its TCRdb copy is limited to in-frame clones, with some not included. The sample records 140,000 to 150,000 clones, 70% to 90% being singletons. Material: peripheral blood. The chain recombines TRBV4-1 with TRBJ1-2; D is perhaps TRBD1 (5 bases). This receptor was identified in a human donor with acute or convalescent COVID-19. The donor label of this sample is uncertain. CDR3 bases: TGCGCCAGCAGCCGAATAGGGGAAGCGAGGAGAAGAGGATATGGCTACACCTTC. It is translated as CASSRIGEARRRGYGYTF.